The 2 T cell receptor beta chains presented below share a single source sample, sequenced in a study of lymphopenia after photon versus proton radiotherapy. Produced via immunoSEQ multiplex PCR; TCRdb's table is partial and in-frame only. This table holds tens of thousands of clones, roughly 86% found once. Sequences were derived from peripheral blood, sampled from a patient treated with proton-based radiotherapy. The origin of the receptors is a woman in her seventies with pancreatic cancer. Some clones in this sample may be carry-over from other donors' samples.

This chain joins TRBV5-1 and TRBJ2-3; 7 bases are a match to TRBD2. V lost 2 bases, J lost 4 bases, and 7 bases stayed unmatched. The CDR3 has 15 residues. Per germline, CDR1 SGHRS and CDR2 YFSETQ. CDR3 DNA sequence: TGCGCCAGCAGCTTACCTAGCGGAACCTCAGATACGCAGTATTTT. It codes for CASSLPSGTSDTQYF.

V gene TRBV6-1 combines with J gene TRBJ1-2; D is perhaps TRBD1 (5 bases). The V end lost 9 bases, the J end lost 4 bases, and 18 bases lay between the germline ends. This CDR3 is 14 amino acids long. Germline lookup yields CDR1 MNHNS and CDR2 SASEGT. CDR3 amino acids: CASRGDSVGYGYTF. The CDR3 bases are TGTGCCAGTCGTGGGGACTCAGTCGGCTATGGCTACACCTTC.